These 24 T cell receptor beta chains originate from one sample sequenced in a study of blood T cell repertoires in COVID-19. Assay: immunoSEQ multiplex PCR; the TCRdb copy retains only in-frame clones and omits some. The data hold 200,000 to 300,000 clones, with about 87% observed a single time. Material: peripheral blood. Source of these receptors: a man between 60 and 75 years old who had recovered from COVID-19.

CDR3 sequence: CTSSQDDGGSGNEQFF. DNA for the CDR3: TGCACCAGCAGCCAAGATGACGGGGGATCAGGCAATGAGCAGTTCTTC. The chain couples TRBV1 to TRBJ2-1; the table names TRBD2, a call not compared with the DNA. TRBV1 is marked as a pseudogene. The CDR3 contains 16 residues.

V gene TRBV5-1 combines with J gene TRBJ1-1, with 7 nucleotides matching TRBD1. The CDR3 is 14 amino acids. Germline V gene data show CDR1 as SGHRS and CDR2 as YFSETQ. The trim removed 4 bases at V and 2 bases at J, leaving 5 bases unmatched. CDR3 nucleotides: TGCGCCAGCAGCCCGGGACAGAGAAACACTGAAGCTTTCTTT. It specifies CASSPGQRNTEAFF.

The DNA for the CDR3 is TGTGCCAGAAAACCGGTATTTTTTCAGGGCAACGGAAACACCATATATTTT. This sequence encodes CARKPVFFQGNGNTIYF. The V gene is TRBV5-3, the J gene TRBJ1-3, with D tentatively TRBD1 (5 bases). TRBV5-3 falls under the ORF class, with uncertain function. The CDR3 loop spans 17 amino acids. V was clipped by 6 bases and J by 4 bases, with 23 bases between them.

The V gene is TRBV5-1, the J gene TRBJ1-2; no clear D gene. This CDR3 comprises 14 residues. Germline lookup yields CDR1 SGHRS and CDR2 YFSETQ. V was pared by 3 bases and J by 5 bases, with 14 bases between. CDR3 amino acids: CASSSSPLTYGYTF. As DNA, the CDR3 is TGCGCCAGCAGCTCAAGCCCCTTGACTTATGGCTACACCTTC.

This clone showed up just a few times. The chain has TRBV9 and TRBJ2-1; 8 positions match TRBD1. The ends lost 1 base at V and 3 bases at J; junction bases unmatched: 9. CDR3 size: 17 residues. In germline, CDR1 is SGDLS, CDR2 YYNGEE. The CDR3 DNA reads as TGTGCCAGCAGCGTACCGACGGACAGGGCAGACTACAATGAGCAGTTCTTC. This encodes CASSVPTDRADYNEQFF.

The chain carries TRBV4-1 and TRBJ2-7, with TRBD2 as a possible D gene (6 bases). The ends were cut back, 1 base at V and 6 bases at J, with 10 bases in the middle. CDR1 and CDR2 (germline): MGHRA, YSYEKL. The CDR3 has 13 amino acids. CDR3 sequence reads: CASSQGGVGEQYF. The CDR3, as DNA: TGCGCCAGCAGCCAAGGGGGGGTTGGCGAGCAGTACTTC.

The chain is built from TRBV3-1 (or the pseudogene TRBV3-2) and TRBJ1-2; possibly TRBD1 for D (6 bases). Germline CDR1 is LGHDT and CDR2 is YNNKEL (reference sequence). V was clipped by 2 bases and J by 7 bases, with 14 bases between them. The CDR3 has 14 amino acids. The CDR3: CASSQRGAVSGYTF. The CDR3 DNA reads TGTGCCAGCAGCCAACGGGGGGCGGTGAGTGGCTACACCTTC.

The chain carries TRBV2 and TRBJ1-6, with D hard to call. Trimming stripped 7 bases from V and 10 bases from J, with 20 bases between. This CDR3 region has 15 residues. CDR1 is SNHLY and CDR2 is FYNNEI in the germline V gene. As DNA, the CDR3 is TGTGCCAGCATCCCACGCGGGATTCCAGAATCACCCCTCCACTTT. This gives the protein CASIPRGIPESPLHF.

The chain is built from TRBV6-5 and TRBJ2-7, with D uncertain. Trimming left V 8 bases short and J 0 bases short, with 8 bases between. There are 12 residues in the CDR3. Germline values: CDR1 MNHEY, CDR2 SVGAGI. The CDR3 loop is CASAESSYEQYF. The CDR3 DNA sequence: TGTGCCAGCGCTGAGAGCTCCTACGAGCAGTACTTC.

The V gene is TRBV19, the J gene TRBJ2-2, with a weak D call TRBD2 (5 bases). CDR1 and CDR2 from the germline V gene are LNHDA and SQIVND (reference sequence). The CDR3 contains 17 residues. The V and J ends lost 10 bases and 5 bases respectively, with 26 bases between them. The CDR3 sequence: CATRSNRTPRGTGELFF. The CDR3 DNA is TGTGCCACCCGAAGTAACCGGACTCCGCGAGGGACCGGGGAGCTGTTTTTT. Combining the CDR3 with reference TRBV19 and TRBJ2-2 gives the whole variable domain DGGITQSPKYLFRKEGQNVTLSCEQNLNHDAMYWYRQDPGQGLRLIYYSQIVNDFQKGDIAEGYSVSREKKESFPLTVTSAQKNPTAFYLCATRSNRTPRGTGELFFGEGSRLTVL.

V usage is TRBV23-1 and J usage is TRBJ2-7; no clear D gene. TRBV23-1 is labeled an ORF, and its function is uncertain. The CDR3 extends over 16 amino acids. V was cut by 7 bases and J by 3 bases, with 22 bases left in between. The CDR3 DNA reads as TGCGCCAGCATCTCCCCCCCCGAGCGCGTGGACTACGAGCAGTACTTC. Translated, it gives CASISPPERVDYEQYF.

The chain joins TRBV7-8 to TRBJ2-7; TRBD1 matches at 7 bases. The length of the CDR3 is 13 residues. The germline gives CDR1 SGHVS, CDR2 FQNEAQ. V was pared by 7 bases and J by 5 bases, with 8 bases of the junction left unmatched. DNA of the CDR3: TGTGCCAGCACCCCCAGGGGGTTCCACGAGCAGTACTTC. Residues: CASTPRGFHEQYF.

The gene calls are TRBV7-2 and TRBJ2-5; 10 bases align to TRBD2. Germline V gives CDR1 SGHTA, CDR2 FQGNSA. Trimming at V came to 6 bases and at J to 4 bases, leaving 5 bases not matched to a gene. The CDR3 is made up of 14 amino acids. The CDR3 sequence is CASRSGGAGETQYF. The CDR3 DNA reads TGTGCCAGCAGGAGCGGGGGGGCGGGAGAGACCCAGTACTTC. The whole variable domain, remainder taken from reference TRBV7-2 and TRBJ2-5, is GAGVSQSPSNKVTEKGKDVELRCDPISGHTALYWYRQSLGQGLEFLIYFQGNSAPDKSGLPSDRFSAERTGGSVSTLTIQRTQQEDSAVYLCASRSGGAGETQYFGPGTRLLVL.

The genes are TRBV9 and TRBJ2-3; TRBD2 matches 9 bases. Trimming cost V 2 bases and J 2 bases; bases outside gene matches: 3. Per the germline V gene, CDR1 is SGDLS and CDR2 is YYNGEE. The length of the CDR3 is 15 residues. The CDR3 here is CASSVAGGNTDTQYF. The CDR3 nucleotides are TGTGCCAGCAGCGTGGCGGGGGGGAACACAGATACGCAGTATTTT.

This sequence joins TRBV6-6 and TRBJ2-1; 7 nucleotides line up with TRBD1. Germline V gene lookup returns CDR1 MNHNY and CDR2 SVGAGI (reference sequence). Unmatched junction bases numbered 8, after V lost 7 bases and J lost 8 bases. This CDR3 contains 13 residues. DNA of the CDR3: TGTGCCAGCAACCCGACAGGGAACGATGAGCAGTTCTTC. Amino acids: CASNPTGNDEQFF.

The gene calls are TRBV9 and TRBJ2-1; TRBD2 agrees at 11 bases. The junction had 7 bases not matched to a gene; V was cut back by 10 bases and J by 7 bases. The CDR3 covers 13 residues. Germline assignment: CDR1 SGDLS and CDR2 YYNGEE. In DNA form, the CDR3 reads TGTGCCTCAACTAGCGGGGGTTTAAATGAGCAGTTCTTC. It specifies CASTSGGLNEQFF.

The chain employs TRBV5-1 and TRBJ2-1, with D possibly TRBD1 on 5 matching bases. CDR3 length: 16 residues. V was cut by 6 bases and J by 3 bases, with 19 bases left in between. The germline gives CDR1 SGHRS, CDR2 YFSETQ. The CDR3 spells CASNPNSQAYYNEQFF. DNA for the CDR3: TGCGCCAGCAACCCAAATTCACAGGCATACTACAATGAGCAGTTCTTC.

The chain is built from TRBV3-1 (or the pseudogene TRBV3-2) and TRBJ2-5, with 7 nucleotides matching TRBD1. The germline CDR1 and CDR2 sequences are LGHDT and YNNKEL (reference sequence). The CDR3 is 17 amino acids. Unmatched junction bases numbered 9, after V lost 1 base and J lost 1 base. This CDR3 is CASSQGLDRTSQETQYF. CDR3 coding DNA: TGTGCCAGCAGCCAAGGCTTGGACAGGACTTCCCAAGAGACCCAGTACTTC.

The chain recombines TRBV9 with TRBJ2-7, with 7 bases lining up with TRBD1. CDR1 and CDR2 (germline): SGDLS, YYNGEE. This CDR3 spans 15 amino acids. Trimming at V came to 2 bases and at J to 6 bases, leaving 11 bases not matched to a gene. DNA of the CDR3: TGTGCCAGCAGCGTCGGGGCGGACAGGTCGTCCGAGCAGTACTTC. Its protein product is CASSVGADRSSEQYF.

The count of this clone is one. The V gene is TRBV5-3, the J gene TRBJ2-3; 9 bases match TRBD1. TRBV5-3 is classed as an ORF, of uncertain function. The ends lost 4 bases at V and 1 base at J; junction bases unmatched: 10. The length of the CDR3 is 17 residues. The CDR3 coding sequence is TGTGCCAGAAGCGAACAATGGGGACAGGGTGGCACAGATACGCAGTATTTT. The encoded protein is CARSEQWGQGGTDTQYF.

V is TRBV5-1 and J is TRBJ1-3; D unclear. CDR1 is SGHRS and CDR2 is YFSETQ in the germline V gene. Trimming removed 5 bases from V and 0 bases from J, with 12 bases in between. CDR3 size: 15 residues. CDR3 amino acids: CASSPPSLSGNTIYF. CDR3 coding DNA: TGCGCCAGCAGTCCCCCCTCACTCTCTGGAAACACCATATATTTT. Together with reference TRBV5-1 and TRBJ1-3, the CDR3 gives the full variable domain: KAGVTQTPRYLIKTRGQQVTLSCSPISGHRSVSWYQQTPGQGLQFLFEYFSETQRNKGNFPGRFSGRQFSNSRSEMNVSTLELGDSALYLCASSPPSLSGNTIYFGEGSWLTVV.

The V call is TRBV19, the J call TRBJ1-4; no clear D. The CDR3 length is 13 residues. V lost 6 bases and J lost 9, with 14 bases in between. CDR1 and CDR2 from the germline V gene are LNHDA and SQIVND (reference sequence). In nucleotides, the CDR3 is TGTGCCAGTAGCCCCGGGCCCGGGAAAAAACTGTTTTTT. Encoded protein: CASSPGPGKKLFF.

The CDR3 DNA is TGTGCCACCCATCAGGGGGCATTTGGCTACACCTTC. Translation: CATHQGAFGYTF. This sequence joins TRBV6-5 and TRBJ1-2, with 8 nucleotides matching TRBD1. V was pared by 10 bases and J by 7 bases, with 8 bases of the junction left unmatched. The CDR3 contains 12 residues. Germline loops: CDR1 MNHEY, CDR2 SVGAGI.

The chain carries TRBV7-3 and TRBJ2-1; 15 bases match TRBD2. The J segment lost 6 bases and the V segment lost 1 base, leaving 10 bases of the junction unmatched. The CDR3 runs to 19 residues. The V gene's germline CDR1 is SGHTA and CDR2 FQGTGA. CDR3 DNA: TGTGCCAGCAGCTTAATCGCCGGACTAGCGGGGGGGCCGGGCAATGAGCAGTTCTTC. This sequence encodes CASSLIAGLAGGPGNEQFF.